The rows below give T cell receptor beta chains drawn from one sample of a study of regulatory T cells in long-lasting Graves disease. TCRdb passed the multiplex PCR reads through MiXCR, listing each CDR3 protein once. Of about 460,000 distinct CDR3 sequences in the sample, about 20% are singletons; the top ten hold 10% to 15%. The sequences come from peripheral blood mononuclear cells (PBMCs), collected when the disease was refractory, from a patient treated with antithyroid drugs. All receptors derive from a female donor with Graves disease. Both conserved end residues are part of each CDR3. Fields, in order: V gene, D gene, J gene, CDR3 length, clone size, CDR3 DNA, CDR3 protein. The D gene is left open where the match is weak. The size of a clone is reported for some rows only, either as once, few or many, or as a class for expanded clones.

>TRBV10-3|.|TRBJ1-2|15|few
TGTGCCATCAGAGTAATCCAACCGGGGGCTGGTGGCTACACCTTC
CAIRVIQPGAGGYTF
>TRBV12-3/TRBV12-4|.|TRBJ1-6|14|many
TGTGCCAGCAGTTTAGTCCGGGGCGAATCACCCCTCCACTTT
CASSLVRGESPLHF
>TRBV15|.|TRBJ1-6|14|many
TGTGCCACCAGCAGCGGGGGCATAGGTTCACCCCTCCACTTT
CATSSGGIGSPLHF
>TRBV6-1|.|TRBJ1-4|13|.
TGTGCCAGCAGTGACAGGGGTCGGGAAAAACTGTTTTTT
CASSDRGREKLFF
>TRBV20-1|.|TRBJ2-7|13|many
TGCAGTGCTAGATGGGCGGGGGCGTACGAGCAGTACTTC
CSARWAGAYEQYF
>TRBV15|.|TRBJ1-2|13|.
TGTGCCACCAGCAGCGAAGACAGCTATGGCTACACCTTC
CATSSEDSYGYTF
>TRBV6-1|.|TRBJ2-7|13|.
TGTGCCAGCGGCGGCAGGCTAGCTAGCGAGCAGTACTTC
CASGGRLASEQYF
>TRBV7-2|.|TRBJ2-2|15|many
TGTGCCAGCCGAGTTACGGCCGGAGGCACCGGGGAGCTGTTTTTT
CASRVTAGGTGELFF
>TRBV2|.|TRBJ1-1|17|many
TGTGCCAGCAGTGAGGACCTCGGGGCCGCGGTGAACACTGAAGCTTTCTTT
CASSEDLGAAVNTEAFF
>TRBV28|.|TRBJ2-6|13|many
TGTGCCAGCAGTACCGTACGGGCCAACGTCCTGACTTTC
CASSTVRANVLTF
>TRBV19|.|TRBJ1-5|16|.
TGTGCCAGTAGTATAGGGAGGCCCGAGACGACTCAGCCCCAGCATTTT
CASSIGRPETTQPQHF
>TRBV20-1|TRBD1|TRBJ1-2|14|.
TGCAGTGCTAGCCCTCCAGGGGGCGCAGGTGGCTACACCTTC
CSASPPGGAGGYTF
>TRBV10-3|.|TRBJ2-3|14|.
TGTGCCATCAGTGATGGCGGGAGCACAGATACGCAGTATTTT
CAISDGGSTDTQYF
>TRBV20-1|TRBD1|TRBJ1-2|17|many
TGCAGTGCTAGAGATCGGGGACAGCAAAGGGGGGGATATGGCTACACCTTC
CSARDRGQQRGGYGYTF
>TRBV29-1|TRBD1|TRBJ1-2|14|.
TGCAGCGTTGAAGACGGACAGGCGCGCTATGGCTACACCTTC
CSVEDGQARYGYTF
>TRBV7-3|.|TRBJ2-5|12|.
TGTGCCCGCAGCGCCCCCCGGGGGACCCAGTACTTC
CARSAPRGTQYF
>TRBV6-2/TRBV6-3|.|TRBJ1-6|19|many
TGTGCCAGCAGTTACTCGAGGGGTCGTGATCCGGGACGAGCTTCACCCCTCCACTTT
CASSYSRGRDPGRASPLHF
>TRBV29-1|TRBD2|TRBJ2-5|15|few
TGCAGCGTTGTCCTAGCGGGAAGGCCAGGGGAGACCCAGTACTTC
CSVVLAGRPGETQYF
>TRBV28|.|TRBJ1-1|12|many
TGTGCCAGCATTAACCTGAACACTGAAGCTTTCTTT
CASINLNTEAFF
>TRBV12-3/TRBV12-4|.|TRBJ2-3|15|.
TGTGCCAGCAGTTTAAATGATGGAGGCTCAGATACGCAGTATTTT
CASSLNDGGSDTQYF
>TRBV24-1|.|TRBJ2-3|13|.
TGTGCCACCAGTGTGGGGCCACCAGATACGCAGTATTTT
CATSVGPPDTQYF
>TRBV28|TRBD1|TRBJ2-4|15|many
TGTGCCAGCAGTTTTGAGGGGGCAGGCAAAAACATTCAGTACTTC
CASSFEGAGKNIQYF
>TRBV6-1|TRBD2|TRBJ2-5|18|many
TGTGCCAGCAGATCTACTAGCGGGAGTGTACGTTTAGGAGAGACCCAGTACTTC
CASRSTSGSVRLGETQYF
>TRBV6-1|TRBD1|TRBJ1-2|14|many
TGTGCCAGCAGTCTCCGGGACAGGTCCTATGGCTACACCTTC
CASSLRDRSYGYTF
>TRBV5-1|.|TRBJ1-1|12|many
TGCGCCAGCAGCTTTGAGGGCACTGAAGCTTTCTTT
CASSFEGTEAFF
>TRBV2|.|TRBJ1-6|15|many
TGTGCCAGCAAACGGACGGCCTTCTATAATTCACCCCTCCACTTT
CASKRTAFYNSPLHF
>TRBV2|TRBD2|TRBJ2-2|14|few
TGTGCCACTACTAGCGGGAGGGCCGCCGGGGAGCTGTTTTTT
CATTSGRAAGELFF
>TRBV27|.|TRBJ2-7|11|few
TGTGCCGTCGGAAGGGGGTACGAGCAGTACTTC
CAVGRGYEQYF
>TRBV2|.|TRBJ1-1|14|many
TGTGCCAGCAGTGCCTCCGGGACAAGGGTTGAAGCTTTCTTT
CASSASGTRVEAFF
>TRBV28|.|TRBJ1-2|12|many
TGTGCCAGCAGTTTCACAGATTATGGCTACACCTTC
CASSFTDYGYTF
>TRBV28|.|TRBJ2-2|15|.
TGTGCCAGCAGAGCACTGGGACAGAACACCGGGGAGCTGTTTTTT
CASRALGQNTGELFF
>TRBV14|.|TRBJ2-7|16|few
TGTGCCAGCAGCCCCCCCGTGGGGGGGCCCGCCTACGAGCAGTACTTC
CASSPPVGGPAYEQYF
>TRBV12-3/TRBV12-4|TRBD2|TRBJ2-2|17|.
TGTGCCAGCAGTTCCGGACTAGCGGGAGGTAGTGCCGGGGAGCTGTTTTTT
CASSSGLAGGSAGELFF
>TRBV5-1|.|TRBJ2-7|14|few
TGCGCCAGCAGCCCCTCTGGGCGGGAAGGTGGCGAGTACTTC
CASSPSGREGGEYF
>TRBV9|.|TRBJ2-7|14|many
TGTGCCAGCAGCGTAGTGGGCAACTCCTACGAGCAGTACTTC
CASSVVGNSYEQYF
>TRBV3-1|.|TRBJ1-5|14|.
TGTGCCAGCAGCAGCGACAGCAGAGCTCAGCCCCAGCATTTT
CASSSDSRAQPQHF
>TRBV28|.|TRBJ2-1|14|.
TGTGCCAGCAGTTTATCCGGGACACAGGTTGAGCAGTTCTTC
CASSLSGTQVEQFF
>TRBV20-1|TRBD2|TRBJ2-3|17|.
TGCAGTGCTAGTATCCCCCGGGCTAGCGGGAGAACAGATACGCAGTATTTT
CSASIPRASGRTDTQYF
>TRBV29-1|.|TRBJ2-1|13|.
TGCAGCGTTGGTATTGGGTCCTACAATGAGCAGTTCTTC
CSVGIGSYNEQFF
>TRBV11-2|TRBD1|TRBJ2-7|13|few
TGTGCCAGCAGCCAAGACAGGGGCCACGAGCAGTACTTC
CASSQDRGHEQYF
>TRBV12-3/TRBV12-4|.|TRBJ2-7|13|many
TGTGCCAGCAGTCACGCGGGGTACTACGAGCAGTACTTC
CASSHAGYYEQYF
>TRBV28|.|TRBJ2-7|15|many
TGTGCCAGCCGGGGGTCAGACGGAATCTCCTACGAGCAGTACTTC
CASRGSDGISYEQYF
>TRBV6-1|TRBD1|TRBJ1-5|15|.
TGTGCCAGCAGTGCGCCCCACAGGGGGAATCAGCCCCAGCATTTT
CASSAPHRGNQPQHF
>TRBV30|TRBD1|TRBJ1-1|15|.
TGTGCCTGGAATGCAGTGACAGGGTCGAACACTGAAGCTTTCTTT
CAWNAVTGSNTEAFF
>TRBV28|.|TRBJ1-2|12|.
TGTGCCAGCAGCACCGATAGGGGGGGAAGCCGCTTC
CASSTDRGGSRF
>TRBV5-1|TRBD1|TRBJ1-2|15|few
TGCGCCAGCAGCTTGGACGCAGGGGGCGAGAGTGACTACACCTTC
CASSLDAGGESDYTF
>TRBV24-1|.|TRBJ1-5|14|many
TGTGCCACCAGTGCCGGACAGCACAATCAGCCCCAGCATTTT
CATSAGQHNQPQHF
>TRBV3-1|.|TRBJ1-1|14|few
TGTGCCAGCTGGGGAAGAAATTTGAACACTGAAGCTTTCTTT
CASWGRNLNTEAFF
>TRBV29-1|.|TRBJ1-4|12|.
TGCAGCGCGTGGGTTGGGGCTGAAAAACTGTTTTTT
CSAWVGAEKLFF
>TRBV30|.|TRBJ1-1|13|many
TGTGCCTGGAAGCGGGACATCTTGACTGAAGCTTTCTTT
CAWKRDILTEAFF
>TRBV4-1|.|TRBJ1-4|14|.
TGCGCCAGCAGCCAAATTTCAACTAATGAAAAACTGTTTTTT
CASSQISTNEKLFF
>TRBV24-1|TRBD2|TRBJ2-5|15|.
TGTGCCACCAGTGACCGTGGGAGGGCCGAAGAGACCCAGTACTTC
CATSDRGRAEETQYF
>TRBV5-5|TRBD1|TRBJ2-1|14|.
TGTGCCAGCAGCTCTACCGGGACAGCTACGAAGCAGTTCTTC
CASSSTGTATKQFF
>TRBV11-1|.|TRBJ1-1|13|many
TGTGCCAGCAGCATAGCATGGGGGACTGAAGCTTTCTTT
CASSIAWGTEAFF
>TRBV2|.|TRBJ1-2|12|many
TGTGCCAGCAGTGGGACTTCCTATGGCTACACCTTC
CASSGTSYGYTF
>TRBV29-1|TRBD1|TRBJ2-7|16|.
TGCAGCGTTGAAGGTGGGGACAGTGAAAGCTCCTACGAGCAGTACTTC
CSVEGGDSESSYEQYF
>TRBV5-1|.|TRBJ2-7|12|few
TGCGCCAGCAGTTCTACGGTCTACGAGCAGTACTTC
CASSSTVYEQYF
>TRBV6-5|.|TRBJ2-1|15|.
TGTGCCAGCAGTTACCCCCTCGGGACGTACAATGAGCAGTTCTTC
CASSYPLGTYNEQFF
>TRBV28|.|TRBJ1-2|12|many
TGTGCCATCTCTAGGGGTGGCTATGGCTACACCTTC
CAISRGGYGYTF